The 16 T cell receptor beta chains in this list originate from one sample, sequenced in a study of CD8 T cells in Susac syndrome. Random hexamers primed reverse transcription of about 0.5 to 1 ug RNA. TCRdb reprocessed the immunoSEQ multiplex PCR reads with MiXCR, giving one entry per CDR3 protein. This sample has around 190,000 distinct CDR3 sequences, with less than 95% found just once. Sequenced input: CD4+ T cells from PBMCs. Receptors were obtained from a human donor in good health.

A single count supports this clonotype. The rearrangement joins TRBV14 to TRBJ1-1; D ambiguous. CDR3 length: 16 residues. Germline V gives CDR1 SGHDN, CDR2 FVKESK. The germline V and J ends were trimmed by 2 bases and 3 bases, with 16 bases remaining between them. CDR3 protein: CASSQRNGKWDTEAFF. The DNA for the CDR3 is TGTGCCAGCAGCCAACGAAACGGGAAATGGGACACTGAAGCTTTCTTT. The full variable domain, rest sourced from reference TRBV14 and TRBJ1-1, is EAGVTQFPSHSVIEKGQTVTLRCDPISGHDNLYWYRRVMGKEIKFLLHFVKESKQDESGMPNNRFLAERTGGTYSTLKVQPAELEDSGVYFCASSQRNGKWDTEAFFGQGTRLTVV.

The V gene is TRBV30, the J gene TRBJ1-3, with D tentatively TRBD1 (5 bases). Germline CDR1 is GTSNPN and CDR2 is SVGIG (reference sequence). CDR3 length: 12 amino acids. Trimming pared 7 bases from V and 7 bases from J, leaving 14 bases between. CDR3: CASLWKGNTIYF. The CDR3, as DNA: TGTGCCTCTTTATGGAAGGGGAACACCATATATTTT.

J is TRBJ2-2 and V is TRBV29-1, with D perhaps TRBD1 or TRBD2 (5 bases each). Looked up from germline, CDR1 is SQVTM and CDR2 is ANQGSEA. This CDR3 comprises 14 residues. V lost 7 bases to trimming and J lost 0 bases, with 12 bases between them. CDR3 sequence reads: CSAGADTNTGELFF. DNA for the CDR3: TGCAGCGCCGGGGCAGATACGAACACCGGGGAGCTGTTTTTT.

The chain carries TRBV20-1 and TRBJ1-2; D is perhaps TRBD1 (5 bases). CDR1 DFQATT and CDR2 SNEGSKA come from the germline V gene (reference sequence). Trimming took off 3 bases at V and 7 bases at J, with 15 bases between the two ends. The CDR3 contains 13 residues. The CDR3 DNA follows: TGCAGTGCTAGTAACGGGATTCAGGGTGGCTACACCTTC. Its translation: CSASNGIQGGYTF.

This clonotype appeared a few times. V usage is TRBV29-1 and J usage is TRBJ1-2; tentatively, D is TRBD1 (6 bases). V was shortened by 6 bases and J by 8 bases, with 16 bases between the two germline ends. The germline CDR1 and CDR2 sequences are SQVTM and ANQGSEA. The CDR3 has 12 amino acids. CDR3 sequence: CSVLGASKGYTF. CDR3 nucleotides: TGCAGCGTGCTGGGGGCGTCCAAGGGCTACACCTTC.

The genes are TRBV7-2 and TRBJ2-3, with D possibly TRBD2 on 6 matching bases. This CDR3 spans 12 amino acids. CDR1 and CDR2 from the germline V gene are SGHTA and FQGNSA. The germline V and J ends were trimmed by 5 bases and 10 bases, with 13 bases remaining between them. CDR3 residues: CASSVTWRAQYF. The CDR3, as DNA: TGTGCCAGCAGCGTGACCTGGAGGGCGCAGTATTTT.

This chain uses TRBV15 with TRBJ2-1; D remains unclear. V was shortened by 1 base and J by 3 bases, with 10 bases between the two germline ends. Per germline, CDR1 LNHNV and CDR2 YYDKDF (reference sequence). The CDR3 runs 15 residues. CDR3: CATSRAAALYNEQFF. As DNA, the CDR3 is TGTGCCACCAGCAGAGCGGCAGCTCTCTACAATGAGCAGTTCTTC. Using reference TRBV15 and TRBJ2-1 for the parts outside the CDR3, the full variable domain is DAMVIQNPRYQVTQFGKPVTLSCSQTLNHNVMYWYQQKSSQAPKLLFHYYDKDFNNEADTPDNFQSRRPNTSFCFLDIRSPGLGDTAMYLCATSRAAALYNEQFFGPGTRLTVL.

The chain uses TRBV30 and TRBJ1-1; no clear D gene. Germline V gene lookup returns CDR1 GTSNPN and CDR2 SVGIG (reference sequence). The CDR3 loop spans 12 amino acids. Between the trimmed V and J ends, which lost 5 bases and 4 bases, there was a span of 11 bases. In DNA form, the CDR3 reads TGTGCCTGGGACAAGTTGATCACTGAAGCTTTCTTT. Protein sequence: CAWDKLITEAFF.

The gene calls are TRBV20-1 and TRBJ2-5, with 8 bases lining up with TRBD1. This CDR3 has 14 amino acids. Germline-derived CDR1 and CDR2 are DFQATT and SNEGSKA (reference sequence). V shed 6 bases and J 4 bases; nucleotides not matched to a gene: 10. CDR3 sequence (DNA): TGCAGTGCCAACTACAGGGGGGTAGGAGAGACCCAGTACTTC. Translating gives CSANYRGVGETQYF.

The chain carries TRBV7-9 and TRBJ2-3, with D maybe TRBD2 (5 bases). Per germline, CDR1 SEHNR and CDR2 FQNEAQ (reference sequence). The CDR3 is 14 residues long. Trimming pared 5 bases from V and 2 bases from J, leaving 11 bases between. The CDR3 is CASSRSAITDTQYF. CDR3 nucleotides: TGTGCCAGCAGCCGTAGCGCGATCACAGATACGCAGTATTTT.

The rearrangement joins TRBV15 to TRBJ1-2; D remains unclear. Trimming took off 0 bases at V and 8 bases at J, with 13 bases between the two ends. The CDR3 contains 14 residues. Looked up from germline, CDR1 is LNHNV and CDR2 is YYDKDF (reference sequence). Here the CDR3 DNA reads TGTGCCACCAGCAGAGATGCACAAGTAGAGGGCTACACCTTC. Amino acid sequence: CATSRDAQVEGYTF.

This rearrangement joins TRBV29-1 to TRBJ2-1, with no clear D. V gave up 6 bases and J gave up 9 bases, with 21 bases separating them. Germline-derived CDR1 and CDR2 are SQVTM and ANQGSEA. This CDR3 region has 14 residues. The CDR3 sequence is CSVAKVDFWGEQFF. In DNA, the CDR3 is TGCAGCGTCGCCAAGGTAGATTTTTGGGGTGAGCAGTTCTTC.

The V call is TRBV4-2, the J call TRBJ2-2, with 11 nucleotides matching TRBD2. Germline loops: CDR1 LGHNA, CDR2 YNFKEQ. V lost 6 bases, J lost 10 bases, and 7 bases stayed unmatched. This CDR3 is built from 14 residues. The CDR3, as DNA: TGTGCCAGCAGACTACTACTAGCGGGAGAGGAGCTGTTTTTT. It codes for CASRLLLAGEELFF.

The chain joins TRBV29-1 to TRBJ2-2; tentatively, D is TRBD1 or TRBD2 (5 bases each). V was cut by 1 base and J by 3 bases, with 12 bases left in between. Per germline, CDR1 SQVTM and CDR2 ANQGSEA. This CDR3 spans 15 amino acids. The CDR3 spells CSVEGGGAYTGELFF. The CDR3 bases are TGCAGCGTTGAAGGTGGGGGAGCGTACACCGGGGAGCTGTTTTTT.

The CDR3 sequence is CASSFGTTEQFF. CDR3 coding DNA: TGTGCCAGCAGCTTCGGGACAACTGAGCAGTTCTTC. This chain uses TRBV7-9 with TRBJ2-1; weak D call: TRBD1 (6 bases). The length of the CDR3 is 12 residues. Deletions cut 3 bases from V and 9 bases from J, with 9 bases between. Germline CDR1 and CDR2: SEHNR and FQNEAQ (reference sequence).

The V gene is TRBV5-1, the J gene TRBJ2-7, with 7 bases fitting TRBD1. V shed 4 bases and J 3 bases; nucleotides not matched to a gene: 7. CDR1 SGHRS and CDR2 YFSETQ come from the germline V gene. CDR3 length: 14 amino acids. The DNA of the CDR3 is TGCGCCAGCAGCCCGGGGACAGTTAACTACGAGCAGTACTTC. It specifies CASSPGTVNYEQYF.